These T cell receptor beta chains were read from a single sample in a study of T cell changes during pregnancy in multiple sclerosis. TCRdb keeps only in-frame clones here, not all; method: immunoSEQ multiplex PCR. The data contain about 40,000 clones, 92% of them seen just once; the ten biggest clones take up over 10%. The specimen comprised CD8+ T cells from peripheral blood mononuclear cells, sampled in the first trimester of pregnancy. The receptor set was obtained from a female donor with multiple sclerosis, enrolled in a pregnancy study. Both conserved end residues are part of each CDR3. The D gene is left open where the match is weak. Size is stated for part of the rows, as once, few or many counts, or as a class when the clone is expanded.

>TRBJ2-2|.|.|TRBV2
TGTGCCAGCACCCAAGCAGGGGAGCTGTTTTTT
CASTQAGELFF
>TRBJ2-6|.|TRBD2|TRBV9
TGTGCCAGCAGCGCAGCGGGGTTCGGGGCCAACGTCCTGACTTTC
CASSAAGFGANVLTF
>TRBJ1-2|.|.|TRBV4-2
TGTGCCAGCAGCAAGGGACAACTTAACTATGGCTACACCTTC
CASSKGQLNYGYTF
>TRBJ1-4|.|TRBD1|TRBV7-8
TGTGCCAGCAGCTCCGTCGACAGGGGTCCTGAAAAACTGTTTTTT
CASSSVDRGPEKLFF
>TRBJ1-5|.|TRBD1|TRBV15
TGTGCCACCAGCAGGGGATTAGACAGGGGCCGCAATCAGCCCCAGCATTTT
CATSRGLDRGRNQPQHF
>TRBJ2-3|once|TRBD1|TRBV5-1
TGCGCCAGCAGCTGGGGCCTAGCAGGGGGCACTAGCACAGATACGCAGTATTTT
CASSWGLAGGTSTDTQYF
>TRBJ2-7|.|TRBD1|TRBV5-4
TGTGCCAGCAACCGGGACAGCGACTACGAGCAGTACTTC
CASNRDSDYEQYF
>TRBJ2-5|.|.|TRBV14
TGTGCCAGCAGCCAAGAGGCGACCCAGTACTTC
CASSQEATQYF
>TRBJ2-5|.|.|TRBV6-6
TGTGCCAGTTTCAAGGGGGGGGTCCCCTACCAAGAGACCCAGTACTTC
CASFKGGVPYQETQYF
>TRBJ1-6|.|.|TRBV9
TGTGCCAGCAGCGACGAGGGGGGGGAAGAGTCCTATAATTCACCCCTCCACTTT
CASSDEGGEESYNSPLHF
>TRBJ2-5|.|TRBD2|TRBV7-6
TGTGCCAGCAGCTTAGCGGAACGACCCAAGAGCGGGGGTGGAGAGACCCAGTACTTC
CASSLAERPKSGGGETQYF
>TRBJ1-1|.|.|TRBV6-1
TGTGCCAGCAGCGTAGTGATGAACACTGAAGCTTTCTTT
CASSVVMNTEAFF
>TRBJ1-6|.|TRBD1|TRBV5-4
TGTGCCAGCAGCCTGCCGGGACAGGGTTATTCACCCCTCCACTTT
CASSLPGQGYSPLHF
>TRBJ1-4|.|.|TRBV19
TGTGCCAGTAGTATTCCCCGACAGATAACAACTAATGAAAAACTGTTTTTT
CASSIPRQITTNEKLFF
>TRBJ1-1|.|.|TRBV27
TGTGCCAGCAGGTACGGGGGGGCCACTGAAGCTTTCTTT
CASRYGGATEAFF
>TRBJ2-3|.|.|TRBV5-6
TGTGCCAGCAGCCACGGGACAGATACGCAGTATTTT
CASSHGTDTQYF
>TRBJ2-5|.|TRBD2|TRBV7-6
TGTGCCAGCAGCAGGACTAGCGGGGTTCAAGAGACCCAGTACTTC
CASSRTSGVQETQYF
>TRBJ1-5|.|.|TRBV2
TGTGCCAGTTCACAATCCAGGGGAGGCAATCAGCCCCAGCATTTT
CASSQSRGGNQPQHF
>TRBJ1-2|.|.|TRBV4-1
TGCGCCAGCAGCCCAACGGACTCCGACTACTATGGCTACACCTTC
CASSPTDSDYYGYTF
>TRBJ1-6|.|TRBD1|TRBV5-5
TGTGCCAGCAGCTTTGTGGGGGGGACAGGAGGATCACCCCTCCACTTT
CASSFVGGTGGSPLHF
>TRBJ1-2|.|TRBD1|TRBV6-1
TGTGCCAGCAGTATAGACAGGGGTGAGAACTATGGCTACACCTTC
CASSIDRGENYGYTF
>TRBJ1-6|.|.|TRBV7-9
TGTGCCAGCAGGGAGGGAGGGAATTCACCCCTCCACTTT
CASREGGNSPLHF
>TRBJ1-4|.|.|TRBV11-2
TGTGCCAGCAGCCCCCGACTTGGAATCGGTGAAAAACTGTTTTTT
CASSPRLGIGEKLFF
>TRBJ2-1|.|TRBD2|TRBV6-5
TGTGCCAGCAGTTATACAGCGGGGGGCAATGAGCAGTTCTTC
CASSYTAGGNEQFF
>TRBJ1-5|.|.|TRBV11-2
TGTGCCAGCAGCGGGGGGGGTACTCAGCCCCAGCATTTT
CASSGGGTQPQHF
>TRBJ2-2|.|.|TRBV10-1
TGCGCCAGCTCCGGGGGCACCGGGGAGCTGTTTTTT
CASSGGTGELFF
>TRBJ2-5|.|TRBD1|TRBV9
TGTGCCAGCAGCCCGGGGACAGGGTTGGGGGAGACCCAGTACTTC
CASSPGTGLGETQYF
>TRBJ2-3|.|.|TRBV7-6
TGTGCCAGCAGCTTTCGGGACTCCGGGTCACCGGATACGCAGTATTTT
CASSFRDSGSPDTQYF
>TRBJ1-2|.|TRBD1|TRBV5-8
TGTGCCAGCAGCGTACAGGGGAACCCTAACTATGGCTACACCTTC
CASSVQGNPNYGYTF